The clone carrying this TCR beta chain appeared many times. Its antigen is still unknown. The data belong to a study of CD8 T cells in ankylosing spondylitis. Study results and limitations: Enrichment of disease-linked clones was reportedly significant in matched ankylosing spondylitis synovial fluid.

Each TCR beta library was made by quantitative 5'-RACE that incorporated molecular barcodes. A single record per CDR3 protein comes from TCRdb applying MiXCR to the 5' RACE reads. The sample records approximately 42,000 distinct CDR3 sequences, 4% being singletons. The TCR comes from a female donor with ankylosing spondylitis or in good health (not recorded which). The sample consisted of blood, either unsorted or a sorted T cell fraction (not recorded which).

CDR3 in DNA: TGTGCCAGCAGTGGACAGGGAGGAAGGGAGTCCATGAACACTGAAGCTTTCTTT. Translated, it gives CASSGQGGRESMNTEAFF. The rearrangement uses TRBV9 and TRBJ1-1; 8 nucleotides match TRBD1. V lost 5 bases, J lost 0 bases, and 15 bases stayed unmatched. The CDR3 sequence is 18 residues long. Germline V gene data show CDR1 as SGDLS and CDR2 as YYNGEE. Filled out from reference TRBV9 and TRBJ1-1, the complete variable domain reads DSGVTQTPKHLITATGQRVTLRCSPRSGDLSVYWYQQSLDQGLQFLIQYYNGEERAKGNILERFSAQQFPDLHSELNLSSLELGDSALYFCASSGQGGRESMNTEAFFGQGTRLTVV.